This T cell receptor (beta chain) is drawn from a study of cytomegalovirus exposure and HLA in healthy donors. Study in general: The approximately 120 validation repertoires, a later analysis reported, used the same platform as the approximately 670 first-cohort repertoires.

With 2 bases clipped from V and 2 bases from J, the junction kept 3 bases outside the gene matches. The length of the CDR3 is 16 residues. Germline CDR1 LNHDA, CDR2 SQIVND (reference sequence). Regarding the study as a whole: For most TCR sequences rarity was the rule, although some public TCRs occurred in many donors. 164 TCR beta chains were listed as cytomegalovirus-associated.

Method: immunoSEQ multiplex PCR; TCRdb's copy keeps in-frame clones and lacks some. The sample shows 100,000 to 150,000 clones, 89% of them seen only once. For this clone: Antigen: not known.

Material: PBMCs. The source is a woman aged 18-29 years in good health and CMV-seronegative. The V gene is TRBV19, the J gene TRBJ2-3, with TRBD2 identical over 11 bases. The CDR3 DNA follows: TGTGCCAGTAGTATATTTAGCGGGGGGGCCACAGATACGCAGTATTTT. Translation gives CASSIFSGGATDTQYF.